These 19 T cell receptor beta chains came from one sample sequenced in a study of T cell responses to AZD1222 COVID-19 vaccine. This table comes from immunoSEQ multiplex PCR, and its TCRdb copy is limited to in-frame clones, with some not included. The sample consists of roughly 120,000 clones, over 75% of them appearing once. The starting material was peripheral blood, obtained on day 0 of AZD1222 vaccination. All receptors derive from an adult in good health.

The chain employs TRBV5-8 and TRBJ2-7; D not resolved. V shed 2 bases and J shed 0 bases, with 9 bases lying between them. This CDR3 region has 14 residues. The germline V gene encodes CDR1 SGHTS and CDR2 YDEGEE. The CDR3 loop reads CASSFLGLSYEQYF. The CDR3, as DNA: TGTGCCAGCAGCTTTCTAGGCCTCTCCTACGAGCAGTACTTC.

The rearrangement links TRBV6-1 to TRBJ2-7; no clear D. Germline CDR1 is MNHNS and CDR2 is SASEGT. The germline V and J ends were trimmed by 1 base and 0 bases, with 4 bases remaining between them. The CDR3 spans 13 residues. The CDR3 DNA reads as TGTGCCAGCAGTGAAGGGGCCTCCTACGAGCAGTACTTC. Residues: CASSEGASYEQYF.

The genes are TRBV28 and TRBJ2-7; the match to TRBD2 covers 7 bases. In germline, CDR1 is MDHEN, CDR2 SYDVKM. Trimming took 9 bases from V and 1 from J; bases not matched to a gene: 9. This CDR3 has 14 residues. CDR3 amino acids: CASDPREVSYEQYF. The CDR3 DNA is TGTGCCAGTGACCCCCGGGAGGTTTCCTACGAGCAGTACTTC.

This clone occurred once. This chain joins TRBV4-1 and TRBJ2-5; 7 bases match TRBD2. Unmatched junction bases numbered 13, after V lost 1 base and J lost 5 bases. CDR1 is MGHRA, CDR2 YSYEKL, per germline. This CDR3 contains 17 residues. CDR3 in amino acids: CASSQGRLAESSETQYF. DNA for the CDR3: TGCGCCAGCAGCCAAGGAAGGCTAGCGGAGTCGTCGGAGACCCAGTACTTC.

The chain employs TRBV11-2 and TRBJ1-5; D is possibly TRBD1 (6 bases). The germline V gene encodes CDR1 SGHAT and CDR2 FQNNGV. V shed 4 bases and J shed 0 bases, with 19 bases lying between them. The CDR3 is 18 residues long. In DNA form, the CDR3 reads TGTGCCAGCAGCTCGCCGGGACGGACAGAACATAGCAATCAGCCCCAGCATTTT. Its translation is CASSSPGRTEHSNQPQHF.

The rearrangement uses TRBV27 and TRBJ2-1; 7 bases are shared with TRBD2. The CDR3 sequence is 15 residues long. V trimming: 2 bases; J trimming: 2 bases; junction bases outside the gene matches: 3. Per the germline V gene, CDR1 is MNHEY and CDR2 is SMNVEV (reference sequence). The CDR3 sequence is CASSLKRGAYNEQFF. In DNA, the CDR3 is TGTGCCAGCAGTTTAAAGCGGGGAGCCTACAATGAGCAGTTCTTC.

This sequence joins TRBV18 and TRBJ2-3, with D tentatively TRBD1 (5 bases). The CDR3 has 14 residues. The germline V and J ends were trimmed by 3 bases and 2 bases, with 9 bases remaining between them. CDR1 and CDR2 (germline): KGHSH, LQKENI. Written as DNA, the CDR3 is TGTGCCAGCTCACCCGACAGCAACACAGATACGCAGTATTTT. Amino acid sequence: CASSPDSNTDTQYF.

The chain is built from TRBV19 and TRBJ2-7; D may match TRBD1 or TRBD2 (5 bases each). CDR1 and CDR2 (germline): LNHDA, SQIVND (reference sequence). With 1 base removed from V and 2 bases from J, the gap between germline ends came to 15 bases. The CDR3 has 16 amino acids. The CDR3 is CASSIGGARAPYEQYF. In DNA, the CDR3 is TGTGCCAGTAGTATAGGAGGGGCGCGGGCCCCCTACGAGCAGTACTTC.

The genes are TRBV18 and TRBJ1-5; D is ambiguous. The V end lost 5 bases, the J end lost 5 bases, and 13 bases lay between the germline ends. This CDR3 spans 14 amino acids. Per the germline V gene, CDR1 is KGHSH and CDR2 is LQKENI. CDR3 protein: CASSTGAGDQPQHF. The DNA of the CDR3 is TGTGCCAGCTCAACGGGAGCCGGTGATCAGCCCCAGCATTTT.

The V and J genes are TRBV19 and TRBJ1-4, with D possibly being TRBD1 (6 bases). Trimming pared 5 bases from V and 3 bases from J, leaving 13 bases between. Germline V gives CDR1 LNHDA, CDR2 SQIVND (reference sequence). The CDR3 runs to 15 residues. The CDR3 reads CASSPSGAANEKLFF. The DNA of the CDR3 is TGTGCCAGTAGTCCATCAGGGGCCGCTAATGAAAAACTGTTTTTT.

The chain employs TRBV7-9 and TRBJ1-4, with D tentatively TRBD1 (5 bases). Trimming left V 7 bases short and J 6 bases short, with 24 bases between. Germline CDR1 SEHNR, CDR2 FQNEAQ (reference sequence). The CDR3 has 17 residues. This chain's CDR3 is CASTAGGYTGRDEKLFF. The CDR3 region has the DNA TGTGCCAGCACCGCCGGCGGATATACAGGAAGGGATGAAAAACTGTTTTTT. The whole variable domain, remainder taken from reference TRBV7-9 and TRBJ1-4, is DTGVSQNPRHKITKRGQNVTFRCDPISEHNRLYWYRQTLGQGPEFLTYFQNEAQLEKSRLLSDRFSAERPKGSFSTLEIQRTEQGDSAMYLCASTAGGYTGRDEKLFFGSGTQLSVL.

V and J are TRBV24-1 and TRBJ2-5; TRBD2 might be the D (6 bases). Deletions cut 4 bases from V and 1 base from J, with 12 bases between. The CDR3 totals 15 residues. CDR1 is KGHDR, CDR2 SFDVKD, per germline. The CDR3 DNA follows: TGTGCCACCAGTGACACCGGGGGTTTCCAAGAGACCCAGTACTTC. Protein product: CATSDTGGFQETQYF.

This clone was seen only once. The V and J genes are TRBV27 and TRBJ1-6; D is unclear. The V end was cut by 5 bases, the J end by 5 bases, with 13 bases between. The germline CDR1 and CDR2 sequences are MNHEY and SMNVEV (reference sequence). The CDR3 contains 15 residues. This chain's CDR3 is CASSILFGDNSPLHF. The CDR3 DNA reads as TGTGCCAGCAGTATCCTTTTTGGGGATAATTCACCCCTCCACTTT.

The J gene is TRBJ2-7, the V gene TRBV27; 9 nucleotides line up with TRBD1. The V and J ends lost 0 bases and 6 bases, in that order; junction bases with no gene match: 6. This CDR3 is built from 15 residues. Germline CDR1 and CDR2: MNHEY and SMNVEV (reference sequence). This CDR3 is CASSLSGDRVREQYF. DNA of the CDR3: TGTGCCAGCAGTTTATCCGGGGACAGGGTACGCGAGCAGTACTTC.

Written as DNA, the CDR3 is TGTGCCAGCACCGTTGGACTAGCGGGGTACAATGAGCAGTTCTTC. Its protein is CASTVGLAGYNEQFF. The chain recombines TRBV6-5 with TRBJ2-1; 12 positions match TRBD2. V gave up 7 bases and J gave up 4 bases; unmatched junction bases: 5. There are 15 residues in the CDR3. CDR1 is MNHEY, CDR2 SVGAGI, per germline.

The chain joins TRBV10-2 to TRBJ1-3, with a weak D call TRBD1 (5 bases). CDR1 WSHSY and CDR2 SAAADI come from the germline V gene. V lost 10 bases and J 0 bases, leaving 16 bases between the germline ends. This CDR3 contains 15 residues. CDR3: CANSVDRSSGNTIYF. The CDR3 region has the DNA TGCGCCAACAGCGTCGACAGAAGCTCTGGAAACACCATATATTTT.

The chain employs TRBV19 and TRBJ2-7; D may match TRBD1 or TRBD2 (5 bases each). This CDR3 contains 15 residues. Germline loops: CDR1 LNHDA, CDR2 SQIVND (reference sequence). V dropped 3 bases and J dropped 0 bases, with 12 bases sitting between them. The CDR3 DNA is TGTGCCAGTAGTATCGGGGCGGGTGCCTCCTACGAGCAGTACTTC. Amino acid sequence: CASSIGAGASYEQYF.

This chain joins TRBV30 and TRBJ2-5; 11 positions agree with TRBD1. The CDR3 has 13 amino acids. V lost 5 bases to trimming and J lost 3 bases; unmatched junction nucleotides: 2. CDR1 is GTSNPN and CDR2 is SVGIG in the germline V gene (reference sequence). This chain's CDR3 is CAWGQGAKETQYF. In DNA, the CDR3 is TGTGCCTGGGGACAGGGGGCGAAAGAGACCCAGTACTTC.

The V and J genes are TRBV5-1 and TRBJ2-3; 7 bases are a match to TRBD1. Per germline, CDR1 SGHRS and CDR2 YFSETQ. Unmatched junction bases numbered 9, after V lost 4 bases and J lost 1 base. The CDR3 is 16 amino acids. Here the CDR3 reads CASSRQGGTGTDTQYF. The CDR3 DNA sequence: TGCGCCAGCAGCCGACAGGGTGGCACTGGCACAGATACGCAGTATTTT.